The 19 T cell receptor beta chains presented below share a single source sample, sequenced in a study of T cell responses to AZD1222 COVID-19 vaccine. Method: immunoSEQ multiplex PCR; TCRdb's copy keeps in-frame clones and lacks some. The sample has about 140,000 clones; around 90% are singletons. The sample here was peripheral blood, taken 28 days after the second AZD1222 dose. These receptors came from an adult who received the AZD1222 COVID-19 vaccine.

The V call is TRBV5-4, the J call TRBJ1-1; D ambiguous. The V end lost 6 bases, the J end lost 2 bases, and 8 bases lay between the germline ends. CDR1 and CDR2 from the germline V gene are SGHNT and YYREEE (reference sequence). The CDR3 totals 12 residues. CDR3 residues: CASNRGNTEAFF. The CDR3 bases are TGTGCCAGCAATCGGGGAAACACTGAAGCTTTCTTT. The complete variable domain, with remaining parts taken from reference TRBV5-4 and TRBJ1-1, reads ETGVTQSPTHLIKTRGQQVTLRCSSQSGHNTVSWYQQALGQGPQFIFQYYREEENGRGNFPPRFSGLQFPNYSSELNVNALELDDSALYLCASNRGNTEAFFGQGTRLTVV.

This CDR3 reads CARGSLFPEQYF. The CDR3 DNA follows: TGTGCCAGAGGCTCACTCTTCCCCGAGCAGTACTTC. The V call is TRBV19, the J call TRBJ2-7, with D hard to call. This CDR3 comprises 12 residues. CDR1 is LNHDA, CDR2 SQIVND, per germline (reference sequence). Trimming shortened V by 9 bases and J by 6 bases, and 15 bases separated the two germline ends.

The chain joins TRBV6-2 or TRBV6-3 to TRBJ2-1; D possibly corresponds to TRBD2 (5 bases). Germline CDR1 reads MNHEY; CDR2 reads SVGEGT. The CDR3 contains 15 residues. Trimming took 4 bases from V and 10 from J, leaving 20 bases between them. CDR3 bases: TGTGCCAGCAGTTCAAACCGAGGATCGACGGGGGAGCAGTTCTTC. It codes for CASSSNRGSTGEQFF.

The gene calls are TRBV3-1 (or the pseudogene TRBV3-2) and TRBJ2-4, with D possibly being TRBD1 (6 bases). Looked up from germline, CDR1 is LGHDT and CDR2 is YNNKEL (reference sequence). V was clipped by 0 bases and J by 1 base, with 13 bases between them. The CDR3 runs 17 residues. The CDR3 sequence is CASSQEPPRGAKNIQYF. CDR3 DNA sequence: TGTGCCAGCAGCCAAGAACCCCCCAGGGGTGCCAAAAACATTCAGTACTTC.

V is TRBV15 and J is TRBJ1-4; weak D call: TRBD1 (6 bases). The CDR3 has 14 amino acids. Germline CDR1 is LNHNV and CDR2 is YYDKDF (reference sequence). The ends were cut back, 9 bases at V and 5 bases at J, with 16 bases in the middle. The CDR3 is CATSPDSFNEKLFF. The CDR3 nucleotides are TGTGCCACGAGCCCGGACAGTTTCAATGAAAAACTGTTTTTT. Full variable domain (outside the CDR3, taken from reference TRBV15 and TRBJ1-4): DAMVIQNPRYQVTQFGKPVTLSCSQTLNHNVMYWYQQKSSQAPKLLFHYYDKDFNNEADTPDNFQSRRPNTSFCFLDIRSPGLGDTAMYLCATSPDSFNEKLFFGSGTQLSVL.

V usage is TRBV5-4 and J usage is TRBJ1-3, with a weak D call TRBD1 (5 bases). The germline V and J ends were trimmed by 4 bases and 4 bases, with 15 bases remaining between them. The length of the CDR3 is 15 residues. Germline V gene data show CDR1 as SGHNT and CDR2 as YYREEE (reference sequence). CDR3 DNA sequence: TGTGCCAGCAGCCGGAGGACGCAGGGAGGAAACACCATATATTTT. It is translated as CASSRRTQGGNTIYF. Complete variable domain (other parts from reference TRBV5-4 and TRBJ1-3): ETGVTQSPTHLIKTRGQQVTLRCSSQSGHNTVSWYQQALGQGPQFIFQYYREEENGRGNFPPRFSGLQFPNYSSELNVNALELDDSALYLCASSRRTQGGNTIYFGEGSWLTVV.

DNA of the CDR3: TGCGCGCCCGAGGGTGCCGGCTCCCCCTACGAGCAGTACTTC. It translates to CAPEGAGSPYEQYF. The chain couples TRBV23-1 to TRBJ2-7; D may be TRBD2 (5 bases). TRBV23-1 is treated as an ORF (open reading frame) with a function not yet certain. The CDR3 extends over 14 amino acids.

In DNA, the CDR3 is TGCGCCAGCAGCGAGACACTGGATAACACTGAAGCTTTCTTT. It specifies CASSETLDNTEAFF. This rearrangement joins TRBV4-3 to TRBJ1-1, with D hard to call. This CDR3 is 14 amino acids long. Germline CDR1 reads LGHNA; CDR2 reads YSLEER. V was cut by 5 bases and J by 2 bases, with 12 bases left in between.

This chain links TRBV4-2 with TRBJ1-5, with a possible D match to TRBD1 (5 bases). This CDR3 contains 13 residues. Germline loops: CDR1 LGHNA, CDR2 YNFKEQ. V shed 1 base and J shed 7 bases, with 8 bases lying between them. CDR3 nucleotide sequence: TGTGCCAGCAGCCAAGGATCAGGGCAGCCCCAGCATTTT. Its translation is CASSQGSGQPQHF.

This chain links TRBV5-6 with TRBJ1-6; D uncertain. CDR1 is SGHDT and CDR2 is YYEEEE in the germline V gene. This CDR3 contains 16 residues. V shed 0 bases and J shed 7 bases, with 14 bases lying between them. Here the CDR3 reads CASSLAGRFKNSPLHF. The CDR3 nucleotides read TGTGCCAGCAGCTTGGCGGGCAGATTTAAAAATTCACCCCTCCACTTT. Variable domain in full (rest from reference TRBV5-6 and TRBJ1-6): DAGVTQSPTHLIKTRGQQVTLRCSPKSGHDTVSWYQQALGQGPQFIFQYYEEEERQRGNFPDRFSGHQFPNYSSELNVNALLLGDSALYLCASSLAGRFKNSPLHFGNGTRLTVT.

The chain couples TRBV28 to TRBJ2-4; no reliable D call. The CDR3 is 13 residues long. V was cut by 10 bases and J by 1 base, with 11 bases left in between. The germline CDR1 and CDR2 sequences are MDHEN and SYDVKM. The CDR3 DNA follows: TGTGCCACTGTGGCCCCGGCCAAAAACATTCAGTACTTC. Encoded protein: CATVAPAKNIQYF.

This chain joins TRBV1 and TRBJ1-5; the table gives TRBD1 as D, unverified against the DNA. TRBV1 is given as a pseudogene. The CDR3 is 15 amino acids. The CDR3 protein is CTSSQRQWGNQPQHF. DNA for the CDR3: TGCACCAGCAGCCAAAGACAGTGGGGCAATCAGCCCCAGCATTTT.

The J gene is TRBJ2-5, the V gene TRBV7-2; the D gene is possibly TRBD2 (5 bases). V dropped 1 base and J dropped 7 bases, with 16 bases sitting between them. The germline V gene has CDR1 SGHTA and CDR2 FQGNSA. This CDR3 region has 15 residues. The CDR3 is CASSLDASGAVTQYF. The CDR3 DNA sequence: TGTGCCAGCAGCTTAGACGCCAGCGGAGCGGTGACCCAGTACTTC.

V and J are TRBV29-1 and TRBJ2-7; D gene uncertain. The V end was cut by 6 bases, the J end by 0 bases, with 9 bases between. The germline V gene has CDR1 SQVTM and CDR2 ANQGSEA. The CDR3 totals 12 residues. CDR3 DNA: TGCAGCGTGGGCGAAAGCTCCTACGAGCAGTACTTC. Its translation is CSVGESSYEQYF.

V gene TRBV5-1 combines with J gene TRBJ1-2; D is uncertain. The CDR3 loop spans 16 amino acids. Germline CDR1 is SGHRS and CDR2 is YFSETQ. The V end lost 0 bases, the J end lost 7 bases, and 19 bases lay between the germline ends. Written as DNA, the CDR3 is TGCGCCAGCAGCTTGGACGGCGAATCTCTGGCCTTTGGCTACACCTTC. It is translated as CASSLDGESLAFGYTF.

The chain joins TRBV6-2 or TRBV6-3 to TRBJ2-1; 11 nucleotides match TRBD2. The germline V gene has CDR1 MNHEY and CDR2 SVGEGT. This CDR3 region has 14 residues. V lost 6 bases and J lost 8; bases outside the gene matches: 6. CDR3 sequence: CASSLAGGRDEQFF. For the CDR3, the DNA is TGTGCCAGCAGCTTAGCGGGGGGGCGAGATGAGCAGTTCTTC.

The chain recombines TRBV25-1 with TRBJ1-2; tentatively, D is TRBD1 (5 bases). CDR3 length: 14 residues. The V end was cut by 6 bases, the J end by 4 bases, with 15 bases between. CDR1 MGHDK and CDR2 SYGVNS come from the germline V gene. DNA of the CDR3: TGTGCCAGCAGCGGGGCCGGCGGCTTCTATGGCTACACCTTC. Amino acids: CASSGAGGFYGYTF.

This clone was detected a few times. The genes are TRBV5-1 and TRBJ2-2; the D gene is possibly TRBD2 (7 bases). The CDR3 has 15 amino acids. V lost 0 bases and J lost 6, with 12 bases in between. The germline CDR1 and CDR2 sequences are SGHRS and YFSETQ. CDR3 in amino acids: CASSLGAGGPGELFF. The CDR3 DNA sequence: TGCGCCAGCAGCTTGGGGGCCGGGGGGCCCGGGGAGCTGTTTTTT.

V gene TRBV6-5 combines with J gene TRBJ2-1, with D hard to call. The V end was cut by 6 bases, the J end by 0 bases, with 6 bases between. Looked up from germline, CDR1 is MNHEY and CDR2 is SVGAGI. This CDR3 is built from 13 residues. In DNA form, the CDR3 reads TGTGCCAGCAGCGCTAGCTCCTACAATGAGCAGTTCTTC. Its protein is CASSASSYNEQFF.